This TCR beta chain was sequenced for a study of blood T cell repertoires in COVID-19. About the research overall: Some COVID-19 samples were acute and others convalescent; all came from the United States, Italy and Spain. T cells, B-cell-depleted T cells, or PBMCs supplied cDNA or gDNA.

Trimming pared 6 bases from V and 3 bases from J, leaving 22 bases between. The germline V gene encodes CDR1 SGHNT and CDR2 YYREEE (reference sequence). The CDR3 has 16 amino acids. Authors' data handling: By means of reference gene primer amplification, nucleated cell counts were estimated. Some clones are missing from TCRdb's copy, which holds only in-frame ones; the method was immunoSEQ multiplex PCR. That table gives V, J and clone size, and the DNA gave D and trimming. The sample contains roughly 200,000 clones, less than 85% of which appear only once. This clonotype originated in a woman aged 70-85 years with acute or convalescent COVID-19. Source material: peripheral blood. The chain is built from TRBV5-4 and TRBJ2-7, with D possibly matching TRBD2 (6 bases). In DNA, the CDR3 is TGTGCCAGCACGGAACGGAGGGACGAGAAGATCTACGAGCAGTACTTC. This encodes CASTERRDEKIYEQYF. Variable domain in full (rest from reference TRBV5-4 and TRBJ2-7): ETGVTQSPTHLIKTRGQQVTLRCSSQSGHNTVSWYQQALGQGPQFIFQYYREEENGRGNFPPRFSGLQFPNYSSELNVNALELDDSALYLCASTERRDEKIYEQYFGPGTRLTVT.